A selection of T cell receptor beta chains follows, all from one sample in a study of human T cells and chemical hapten exposure. TCRdb itself ran the RACE reads through MiXCR, one entry per CDR3 protein. This table has some 250,000 distinct CDR3 sequences, approximately 8% appearing once. The source was whole blood, collected in connection with sensitization to the hapten diphenylcyclopropenone (DPC). The receptor source for this set is a man younger than 30 with alopecia areata. Some clones in this sample may be carry-over from other donors' samples. CDR3s include the opening cysteine and the closing phenylalanine or tryptophan. D genes are given only for firm matches. Some rows mark clone size as missing; the rest say once, few, many or name a class of expanded clone.

J	size	D	V	CDR3	DNA
TRBJ2-5	.	.	TRBV7-9	CASSLVGAGEETQYF	TGTGCCAGCAGCTTAGTGGGGGCTGGGGAAGAGACCCAGTACTTC
TRBJ1-2	.	.	TRBV3-1	CASSQADGYTF	TGTGCCAGCAGCCAAGCCGATGGCTACACCTTC
TRBJ1-1	.	.	TRBV12-5	CASALPPTEAFF	TGTGCTAGTGCTCTTCCGCCCACTGAAGCTTTCTTT
TRBJ1-1	.	TRBD1	TRBV20-1	CSAPGQANTEAFF	TGCAGTGCTCCGGGACAGGCCAACACTGAAGCTTTCTTT
TRBJ1-1	many	.	TRBV4-3	CASSLQLNTEAFF	TGCGCCAGCAGCCTACAGCTTAACACTGAAGCTTTCTTT
TRBJ1-2	few	TRBD1	TRBV6-5	CASMGGGRYGYTF	TGTGCCAGCATGGGAGGGGGCCGTTATGGCTACACCTTC
TRBJ2-5	.	.	TRBV7-8	CVSSPPQDSLQETQYF	TGTGTCAGCAGCCCACCCCAGGACAGCTTACAAGAGACCCAGTACTTC
TRBJ2-3	.	.	TRBV5-6	CASSRPGGPSTDTQYF	TGTGCCAGCAGCCGTCCCGGGGGGCCTAGCACAGATACGCAGTATTTT
TRBJ2-3	few	.	TRBV9	CASSVAGLGTDTQYF	TGTGCCAGCAGCGTAGCTGGGCTAGGCACAGATACGCAGTATTTT
TRBJ2-3	.	TRBD2	TRBV9	CASSVMLAGTQYF	TGTGCCAGCAGCGTTATGTTAGCGGGTACGCAGTATTTT
TRBJ2-7	few	.	TRBV6-1	CASSEALNRDYEQYF	TGTGCCAGCAGTGAAGCGCTTAACAGGGACTACGAGCAGTACTTC
TRBJ1-3	few	.	TRBV6-5	CASSSESGASLSGNTIYF	TGTGCCAGCAGTTCAGAGAGCGGGGCGAGTTTATCTGGAAACACCATATATTTT
TRBJ1-1	.	.	TRBV5-1	CASSPEGTSNTEAFF	TGCGCCAGCAGCCCGGAGGGGACATCGAACACTGAAGCTTTCTTT
TRBJ1-4	few	TRBD1	TRBV20-1	CSASRTGNEKLFF	TGCAGTGCTTCCCGGACAGGGAATGAAAAACTGTTTTTT
TRBJ2-3	many	.	TRBV7-2	CASSLDSSTDTQYF	TGTGCCAGCAGCTTAGACAGTAGCACAGATACGCAGTATTTT
TRBJ2-3	.	.	TRBV12-3/TRBV12-4	CASRLAGDTQYF	TGTGCCAGCAGACTAGCCGGAGATACGCAGTATTTT
TRBJ2-5	many	.	TRBV1	CTSSQDAETQYF	TGCACCAGCAGCCAAGATGCGGAGACCCAGTACTTC
TRBJ1-5	.	TRBD1	TRBV6-5	CASSRDRGNQPQHF	TGTGCCAGCAGTCGGGACAGGGGTAATCAGCCCCAGCATTTT
TRBJ1-1	.	.	TRBV5-4	CASSFLGREAFF	TGTGCCAGCAGCTTTCTCGGACGGGAAGCTTTCTTT
TRBJ2-1	many	TRBD1	TRBV10-3	CAISALTGSYSEEQFF	TGTGCCATCAGTGCCCTGACAGGGAGTTATAGTGAGGAGCAGTTCTTC
TRBJ2-2	few	TRBD2	TRBV4-3	CASSQDVGASGGDTGELFF	TGCGCCAGCAGCCAAGATGTTGGGGCTAGCGGGGGGGATACCGGGGAGCTGTTTTTT
TRBJ1-1	many	.	TRBV12-3/TRBV12-4	CASSQGGTEAFF	TGTGCCAGCAGTCAGGGTGGGACTGAAGCTTTCTTT
TRBJ2-1	few	.	TRBV20-1	CSNGQNNDNEQFF	TGCAGCAACGGACAGAATAATGACAATGAGCAGTTCTTC
TRBJ2-5	.	TRBD2	TRBV7-3	CASSLTERGAYETQYF	TGTGCCAGCAGCTTAACGGAGCGGGGGGCCTATGAGACCCAGTACTTC
TRBJ2-7	few	TRBD1	TRBV7-9	CASSIPQGYEQYF	TGTGCCAGCAGCATTCCACAGGGGTACGAGCAGTACTTC
TRBJ1-1	many	TRBD1	TRBV12-3/TRBV12-4	CASSPGQLNTEAFF	TGTGCCAGCAGCCCGGGACAGTTGAACACTGAAGCTTTCTTT
TRBJ1-5	.	.	TRBV7-9	CASSLGPGTFSNQPQHF	TGTGCCAGCAGCTTAGGTCCGGGTACTTTCAGCAATCAGCCCCAGCATTTT
TRBJ2-7	many	.	TRBV9	CASSVGRWGNYEQYF	TGTGCCAGCAGCGTAGGGAGGTGGGGGAACTACGAGCAGTACTTC
TRBJ2-3	.	.	TRBV18	CASSPPQDRVDTQYF	TGTGCCAGCTCACCACCTCAGGACCGGGTGGATACGCAGTATTTT
TRBJ1-6	few	.	TRBV28	CASSLTARDSPLHF	TGTGCCAGCAGTTTAACGGCCAGGGATTCACCCCTCCACTTT
TRBJ1-5	few	TRBD1	TRBV6-1	CASKTGDLYSNQPQHF	TGTGCCAGCAAAACAGGGGATTTATATAGCAATCAGCCCCAGCATTTT
TRBJ2-7	few	.	TRBV5-1	CASSALGGYEQYF	TGCGCCAGCAGTGCACTGGGCGGCTACGAGCAGTACTTC
TRBJ2-1	.	TRBD2	TRBV5-1	CASSLASGGRDEQFF	TGCGCCAGCAGCTTGGCCAGCGGGGGGCGGGATGAGCAGTTCTTC
TRBJ2-3	few	TRBD2	TRBV3-1	CASSLLAGKEDTQYF	TGTGCCAGCAGCCTCCTAGCGGGGAAGGAAGATACGCAGTATTTT
TRBJ2-1	.	.	TRBV9	CASSVDNYNEQFF	TGTGCCAGCAGCGTGGACAATTACAATGAGCAGTTCTTC
TRBJ2-1	.	TRBD1	TRBV11-2	CASSLWTGAYNEQFF	TGTGCCAGCAGCCTGTGGACAGGAGCATACAATGAGCAGTTCTTC
TRBJ2-3	.	.	TRBV20-1	CSASLESTDTQYF	TGCAGTGCTAGCCTAGAGAGCACAGATACGCAGTATTTT
TRBJ1-4	.	.	TRBV6-5	CASSSDRLNEKLFF	TGTGCCAGCAGCTCCGACCGCCTTAATGAAAAACTGTTTTTT
TRBJ1-5	many	.	TRBV7-2	CASSWTDSNQPQHF	TGTGCCAGCAGCTGGACAGATAGCAATCAGCCCCAGCATTTT
TRBJ2-5	many	TRBD2	TRBV7-9	CASSPRGGETQYF	TGTGCCAGCAGCCCGCGGGGGGGAGAGACCCAGTACTTC
TRBJ2-7	few	.	TRBV4-2	CASSQVEGEPYEQYF	TGTGCCAGCAGCCAAGTAGAAGGGGAACCCTACGAGCAGTACTTC
TRBJ2-2	.	.	TRBV9	CASSILNTGELFF	TGTGCCAGCAGCATATTGAACACCGGGGAGCTGTTTTTT
TRBJ2-3	.	.	TRBV15	CATGTGDTDTQYF	TGTGCCACCGGAACGGGGGACACAGATACGCAGTATTTT
TRBJ1-1	many	.	TRBV6-2/TRBV6-3	CASSYSPRGFEAFF	TGTGCCAGCAGTTACTCCCCTAGGGGGTTCGAAGCTTTCTTT
TRBJ1-1	.	.	TRBV18	CASSPPGRGTEAFF	TGTGCCAGCTCACCACCGGGGAGGGGCACTGAAGCTTTCTTT
TRBJ2-5	few	TRBD1	TRBV5-1	CASSRGQGARKETQYF	TGCGCCAGCAGCCGCGGACAGGGCGCCCGAAAAGAGACCCAGTACTTC
TRBJ2-2	few	.	TRBV12-3/TRBV12-4	CASRSTGETGELFF	TGTGCCAGCAGGTCGACAGGCGAAACCGGGGAGCTGTTTTTT
TRBJ1-5	.	.	TRBV6-2/TRBV6-3	CASSYGQNNQPQHF	TGTGCCAGCAGTTACGGTCAGAACAATCAGCCCCAGCATTTT
TRBJ2-5	many	TRBD2	TRBV28	CASRLAGGLETQYF	TGTGCCAGCAGACTAGCGGGGGGTCTGGAGACCCAGTACTTC
TRBJ1-6	.	TRBD1	TRBV3-1	CASSKTGGNYNSPLHF	TGTGCCAGCAGCAAGACAGGGGGGAACTATAATTCACCCCTCCACTTT
TRBJ1-4	few	TRBD1	TRBV7-9	CASGYRGRDEKLFF	TGTGCCAGCGGGTACAGGGGGCGTGATGAAAAACTGTTTTTT
TRBJ1-4	.	.	TRBV6-5	CASSPLGTTNEKLFF	TGTGCCAGCAGTCCCTTAGGGACAACTAATGAAAAACTGTTTTTT
TRBJ1-6	.	.	TRBV7-2	CASSLGGLNNSPLHF	TGTGCCAGCAGCTTAGGAGGTCTCAATAATTCACCCCTCCACTTT
TRBJ2-7	few	.	TRBV7-8	CASSDGTSYEQYF	TGTGCCAGCAGCGACGGGACCTCCTACGAGCAGTACTTC
TRBJ2-3	.	TRBD1	TRBV7-3	CASSLTTGGGTDTQYF	TGTGCCAGCAGCTTAACCACAGGGGGAGGCACAGATACGCAGTATTTT
TRBJ1-1	many	.	TRBV28	CASSQLNTEAFF	TGTGCCAGCAGCCAATTGAACACTGAAGCTTTCTTT
TRBJ1-2	.	.	TRBV3-1	CASSQGPTVNYGYTF	TGTGCCAGCAGCCAAGGCCCGACAGTGAACTATGGCTACACCTTC
TRBJ1-1	many	.	TRBV6-5	CASRAGNTEAFF	TGTGCCAGCAGGGCAGGGAACACTGAAGCTTTCTTT
TRBJ1-2	few	.	TRBV4-3	CASSQGVSRAYGYTF	TGCGCCAGCAGCCAAGGGGTGTCCAGAGCCTATGGCTACACCTTC
TRBJ1-1	many	.	TRBV7-3	CASSSSGTEAFF	TGTGCCAGCAGCTCCTCGGGCACTGAAGCTTTCTTT